The clone carrying this TCR beta chain was picked up many times. Its matching antigen is unknown. The data derive from a study of early T cells in non-severe SARS-CoV-2 infection. Each cDNA molecule carried a unique molecular identifier. TCRdb re-called the 5' RACE reads with MiXCR, one entry per CDR3 protein. The table records 55,000 or so distinct CDR3 sequences, approximately 12% of them present only once. Study findings and constraints: In VDJdb matching, anti-spike CD8 responses were favored while private and CD4 specificities went missing.

CDR3 length: 14 residues. Germline values: CDR1 DFQATT, CDR2 SNEGSKA (reference sequence). V lost 3 bases to trimming and J lost 0 bases, with 11 bases between them. The chain recombines TRBV20-1 with TRBJ1-1; unclear D gene. The sequencing input was whole blood. The sequence was obtained from an adult who was a healthcare worker with PCR-confirmed SARS-CoV-2 infection or an uninfected control (not recorded which). The CDR3 bases are TGCAGTGCTAGCCGACAACACATGAACACTGAAGCTTTCTTT. Protein sequence: CSASRQHMNTEAFF.